This entry features one TCR beta chain sequence. Its cognate antigen has yet to be identified. Per-nucleotide qualities are absent, and no much larger clonotype sits a single base away. Using the deep immunoSEQ assay, multiplex PCR amplified TCR CDR3 regions from genomic DNA. Extracted genomic DNA from each cell subset was spread evenly across all wells of several immunoSEQ 96-well plates, with each plate serving as a replicate. For sorted subsets, around 200 ng genomic DNA, equal to tens of thousands of T cell genomes, was loaded into each replicate PCR. The purified libraries were quantified using a Qubit 3.0 fluorometer, sized with a Bioanalyzer 2100, and then quantified again using the KAPA Library Quantification kit. Every immunoSEQ 96-well plate was sequenced on a dedicated single-read 150-cycle Illumina NextSeq 550 flow cell. On the study's bioinformatics: Because the immunoSEQ output held only junctional sequences and lacked quality scores, the filtering could not match the filtering applied to full-length reads. To assign V/J genes and CDR3, sequences were annotated against IMGT germline references using PyIR, a Python wrapper for IgBLAST v1.9. Any read was removed if the V/J assignment was weak (E-value above 1e-6), the CDR3 was missing, or the read contained stop codons, out-of-frame junctions, or ambiguous translated residues. V3J clonotypes were defined by identical inferred V gene, J gene, and CDR3 amino acid sequence. Percentage overlap between repertoires was computed as shared unique clonotypes divided by the size of the smaller repertoire. Richness of each repertoire was evaluated using RTK rarefaction, the Chao1 estimator, and Recon v2.1 estimates of unobserved clonotypes. OLGA was used to compute generation probabilities for all TCRbeta clonotypes that the gDNA method yielded from a few donors. Not all clones reach the TCRdb copy of this immuneACCESS table, which keeps in-frame sequences only. Checked studies attribute under half of the gap to unresolved V genes and leave the rest unexplained. The V and J calls and clone size are taken from that table; D and trimming were inferred from the DNA. This sample is represented by around 200,000 clones; 65% to 70% of them were singletons. The ten largest make up 8.5% to 12% of the sample.

The donors were healthy, HIV-negative adults who had no recently reported acute infections or vaccinations. Every donor was a Caucasian adult living in Nashville, Tennessee, USA. CD4+ T cells were enriched through magnetic negative selection, after which naive cells were positively selected on CD45RA and the remaining negative fraction served as the memory subset. Blood was obtained by leukapheresis, after which PBMCs were separated by Ficoll-Histopaque density gradient centrifugation and cryopreserved in liquid nitrogen vapor phase. Purity and quantity of every magnetically sorted T cell population were checked by analytical flow cytometry. Each sorted fraction had its genomic DNA isolated and then quantified by UV absorbance on a Nanodrop 2000c. The data derive from a study of shared clonotypes between healthy human individuals (dated by TCRdb to 2018 to 2021). In the study overall: A few men and a couple of women, aged 18 to 49 years, made up the cohort. Different laboratories and diverse techniques were used to prepare libraries and sequence TCR repertoires, to increase sequencing depth and limit assay-specific biases. For each donor, CD4 naive and CD4 memory were each run on three plates, CD8 naive on two plates, and CD8 memory on one plate. Per donor, leukapheresis produced somewhere between about 0.9 and 9.5 billion PBMCs. To estimate repertoire size and how much clonotypes are shared between individuals, the study performed deep sequencing of blood TCR repertoires from about 5 healthy adults.

On the study overall, not on this receptor specifically: Because the study included only a small number of donors, the genetic and exposure-history diversity represented was limited. Naive subsets generally had larger estimated clonotype richness than memory subsets did. Across four donors, roughly 5% of naive CD4, approximately 3.6% of naive CD8, 2.3% of memory CD4, and approximately 0.4% of memory CD8 clonotypes were shared. Pairwise subsampling indicated that sequencing depth was expected to affect the degree of clonotype sharing among donors. Incomplete sequencing was indicated by rarefaction of sorted-subset datasets, despite the large sequencing depth. Sampling was restricted to blood, and TCR repertoires in tissue are likely to differ from TCR repertoires in blood. Clonotypes shared by all four sorted-subset donors showed higher generation probabilities than non-shared clonotypes.

There are 16 amino acids in the CDR3, from cysteine to phenylalanine inclusive. The read is trimmed to its CDR3 DNA, 48 bases read in frame from base 1. Sequences were obtained from memory CD4+ T cells sorted from blood. This specimen's cell subset or site label, interpreted: CD45RA-negative fraction. The V and J genes are TRBV21-1 and TRBJ2-7; the DNA was not compared with TRBD2, the D call given in the table. TRBV21-1 is classified as a pseudogene. This TCR came from a man aged 25-45 years in good health. The CDR3 is CASSKADRGQTYEQYF. DNA sequence: TGTGCCAGCAGCAAAGCAGATCGGGGTCAAACCTACGAGCAGTACTTC.